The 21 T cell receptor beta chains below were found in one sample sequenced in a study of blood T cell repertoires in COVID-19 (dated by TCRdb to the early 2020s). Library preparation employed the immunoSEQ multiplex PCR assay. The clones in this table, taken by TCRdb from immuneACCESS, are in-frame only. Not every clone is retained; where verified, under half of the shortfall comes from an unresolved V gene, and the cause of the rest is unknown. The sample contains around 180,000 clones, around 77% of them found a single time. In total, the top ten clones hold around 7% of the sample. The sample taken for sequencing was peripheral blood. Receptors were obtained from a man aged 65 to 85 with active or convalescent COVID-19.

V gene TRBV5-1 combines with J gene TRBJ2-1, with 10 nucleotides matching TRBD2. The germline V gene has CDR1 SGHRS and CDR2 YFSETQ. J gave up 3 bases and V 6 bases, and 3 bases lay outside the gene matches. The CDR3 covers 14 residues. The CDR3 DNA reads TGCGCCAGCAAAACTAGCGGGGACTACAATGAGCAGTTCTTC. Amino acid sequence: CASKTSGDYNEQFF. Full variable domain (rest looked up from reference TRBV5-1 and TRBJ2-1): KAGVTQTPRYLIKTRGQQVTLSCSPISGHRSVSWYQQTPGQGLQFLFEYFSETQRNKGNFPGRFSGRQFSNSRSEMNVSTLELGDSALYLCASKTSGDYNEQFFGPGTRLTVL.

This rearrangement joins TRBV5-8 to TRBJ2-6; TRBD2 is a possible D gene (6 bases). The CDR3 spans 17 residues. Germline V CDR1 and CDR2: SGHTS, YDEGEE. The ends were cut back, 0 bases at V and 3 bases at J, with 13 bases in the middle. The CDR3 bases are TGTGCCAGCAGCTTGGGCGGGGAGAGCTTTGGGGCCAACGTCCTGACTTTC. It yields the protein CASSLGGESFGANVLTF.

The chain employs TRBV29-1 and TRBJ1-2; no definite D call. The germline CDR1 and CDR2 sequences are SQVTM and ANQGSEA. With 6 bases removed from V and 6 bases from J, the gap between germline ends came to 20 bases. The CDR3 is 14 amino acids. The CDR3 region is CSVLFFLGDHGYTF. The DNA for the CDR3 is TGCAGCGTCCTGTTTTTTTTAGGAGATCATGGCTACACCTTC.

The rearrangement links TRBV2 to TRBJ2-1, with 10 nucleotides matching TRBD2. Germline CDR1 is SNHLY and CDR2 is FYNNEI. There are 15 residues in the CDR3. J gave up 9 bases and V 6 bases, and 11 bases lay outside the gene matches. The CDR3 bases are TGTGCCAGCAGGGAGGGTCTAGCGGGAGTGGGTGAGCAGTTCTTC. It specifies CASREGLAGVGEQFF.

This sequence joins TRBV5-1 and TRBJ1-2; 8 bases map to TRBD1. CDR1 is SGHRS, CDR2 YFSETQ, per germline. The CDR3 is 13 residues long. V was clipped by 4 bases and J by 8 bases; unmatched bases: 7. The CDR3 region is CASSPWTGYGYTF. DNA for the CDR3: TGCGCCAGCAGCCCATGGACAGGGTACGGCTACACCTTC.

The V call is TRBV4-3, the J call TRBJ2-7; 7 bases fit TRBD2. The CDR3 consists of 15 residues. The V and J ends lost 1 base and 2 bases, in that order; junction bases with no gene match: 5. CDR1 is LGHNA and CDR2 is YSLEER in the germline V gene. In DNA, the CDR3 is TGCGCCAGCAGCCAAGGGGCTAGCGGCGCCTACGAGCAGTACTTC. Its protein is CASSQGASGAYEQYF.

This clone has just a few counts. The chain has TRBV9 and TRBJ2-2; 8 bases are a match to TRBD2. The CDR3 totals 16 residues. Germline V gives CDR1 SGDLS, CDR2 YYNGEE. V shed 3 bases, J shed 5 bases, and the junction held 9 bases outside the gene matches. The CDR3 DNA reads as TGTGCCAGCAGCGCGAAAGCGGGAGATCGGACCGGGGAGCTGTTTTTT. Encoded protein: CASSAKAGDRTGELFF.

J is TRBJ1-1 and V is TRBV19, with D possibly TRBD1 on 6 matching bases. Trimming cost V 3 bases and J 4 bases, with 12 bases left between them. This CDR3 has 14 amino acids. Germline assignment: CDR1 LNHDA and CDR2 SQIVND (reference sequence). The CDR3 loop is CASSIPGRGTEAFF. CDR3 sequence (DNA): TGTGCCAGTAGTATCCCGGGCAGGGGCACTGAAGCTTTCTTT.

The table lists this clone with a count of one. The DNA for the CDR3 is TGTGCCAGCAGTTTAGCGGGGGGCACGAACACCGGGGAGCTGTTTTTT. Encoded protein: CASSLAGGTNTGELFF. J is TRBJ2-2 and V is TRBV2; TRBD2 aligns across 10 bases. Germline CDR1 SNHLY, CDR2 FYNNEI. This CDR3 contains 16 residues. The V gene end was trimmed by 5 bases and the J gene end by 0 bases; junction bases not matched to a gene: 3.

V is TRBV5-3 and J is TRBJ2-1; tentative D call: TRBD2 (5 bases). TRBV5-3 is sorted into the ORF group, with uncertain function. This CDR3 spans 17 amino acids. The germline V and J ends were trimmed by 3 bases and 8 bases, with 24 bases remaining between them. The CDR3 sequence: CARSWFRARAKGDEQFF. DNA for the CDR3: TGTGCCAGAAGCTGGTTCCGTGCGAGGGCCAAGGGCGATGAGCAGTTCTTC.

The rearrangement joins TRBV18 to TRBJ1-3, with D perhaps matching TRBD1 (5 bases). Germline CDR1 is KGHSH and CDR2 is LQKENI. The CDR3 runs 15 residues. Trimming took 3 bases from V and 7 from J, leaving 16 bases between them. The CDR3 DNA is TGTGCCAGCTCACCCCAGCCAACCGGGACTAACACCATATATTTT. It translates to CASSPQPTGTNTIYF.

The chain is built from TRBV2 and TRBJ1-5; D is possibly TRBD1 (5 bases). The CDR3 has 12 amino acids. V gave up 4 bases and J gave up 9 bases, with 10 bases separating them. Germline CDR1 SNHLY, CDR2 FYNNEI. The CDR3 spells CASSGGLPPQHF. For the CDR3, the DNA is TGTGCCAGCAGTGGGGGCCTCCCGCCCCAGCATTTT.

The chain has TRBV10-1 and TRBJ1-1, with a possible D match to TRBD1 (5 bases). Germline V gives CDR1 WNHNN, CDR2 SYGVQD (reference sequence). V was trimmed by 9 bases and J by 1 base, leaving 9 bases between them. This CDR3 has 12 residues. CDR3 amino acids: CASRGGNTEAFF. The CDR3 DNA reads TGCGCCAGTCGGGGGGGGAACACTGAAGCTTTCTTT.

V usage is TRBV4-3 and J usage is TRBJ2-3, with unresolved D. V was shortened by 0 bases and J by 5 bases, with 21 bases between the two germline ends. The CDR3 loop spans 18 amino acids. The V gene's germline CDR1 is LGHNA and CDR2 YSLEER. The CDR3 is CASSQDFTHSRNEDTQYF. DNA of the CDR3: TGCGCCAGCAGCCAAGACTTTACCCACAGCAGGAATGAAGATACGCAGTATTTT.

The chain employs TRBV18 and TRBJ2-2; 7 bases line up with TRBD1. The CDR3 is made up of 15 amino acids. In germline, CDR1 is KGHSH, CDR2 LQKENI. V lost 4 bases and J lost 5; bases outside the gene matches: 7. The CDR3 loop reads CASSLTGPRTGELFF. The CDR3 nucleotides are TGTGCCAGCTCACTGACAGGGCCCCGGACCGGGGAGCTGTTTTTT.

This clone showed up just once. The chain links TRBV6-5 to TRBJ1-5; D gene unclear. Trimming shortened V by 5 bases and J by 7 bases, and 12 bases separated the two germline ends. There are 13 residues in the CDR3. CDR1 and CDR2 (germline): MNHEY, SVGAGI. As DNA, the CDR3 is TGTGCCAGCAGTCCCGCGGGAGGGCAGCCCCAGCATTTT. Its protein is CASSPAGGQPQHF.

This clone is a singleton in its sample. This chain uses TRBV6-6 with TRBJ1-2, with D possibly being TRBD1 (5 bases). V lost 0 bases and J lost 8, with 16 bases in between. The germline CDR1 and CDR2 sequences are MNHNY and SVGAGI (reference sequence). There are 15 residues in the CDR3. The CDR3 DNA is TGTGCCAGCAGTTACTCGGCGGGGCACACAGAAGGCTACACCTTC. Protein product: CASSYSAGHTEGYTF.

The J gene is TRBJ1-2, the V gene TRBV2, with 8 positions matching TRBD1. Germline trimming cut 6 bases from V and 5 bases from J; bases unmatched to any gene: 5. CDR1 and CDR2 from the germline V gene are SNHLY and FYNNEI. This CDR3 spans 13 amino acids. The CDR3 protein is CASRAGTGYGYTF. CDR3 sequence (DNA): TGTGCCAGCAGAGCCGGGACAGGATATGGCTACACCTTC.

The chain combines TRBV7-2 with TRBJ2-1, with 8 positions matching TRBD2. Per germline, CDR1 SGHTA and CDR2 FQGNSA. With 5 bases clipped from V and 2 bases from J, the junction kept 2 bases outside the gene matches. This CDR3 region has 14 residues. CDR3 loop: CASSPGGAYNEQFF. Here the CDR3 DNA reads TGTGCCAGCAGCCCCGGGGGGGCCTACAATGAGCAGTTCTTC.

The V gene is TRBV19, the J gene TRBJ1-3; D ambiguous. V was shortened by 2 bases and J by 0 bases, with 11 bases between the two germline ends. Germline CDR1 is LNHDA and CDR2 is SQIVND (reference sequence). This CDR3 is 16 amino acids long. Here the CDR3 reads CASSISTADSGNTIYF. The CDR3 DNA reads TGTGCCAGTAGTATAAGTACGGCGGACTCTGGAAACACCATATATTTT.

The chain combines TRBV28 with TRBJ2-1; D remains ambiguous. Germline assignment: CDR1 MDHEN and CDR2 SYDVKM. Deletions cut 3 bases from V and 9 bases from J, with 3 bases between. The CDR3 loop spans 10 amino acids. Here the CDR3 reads CASSFIEQFF. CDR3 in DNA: TGTGCCAGCAGTTTTATTGAGCAGTTCTTC.